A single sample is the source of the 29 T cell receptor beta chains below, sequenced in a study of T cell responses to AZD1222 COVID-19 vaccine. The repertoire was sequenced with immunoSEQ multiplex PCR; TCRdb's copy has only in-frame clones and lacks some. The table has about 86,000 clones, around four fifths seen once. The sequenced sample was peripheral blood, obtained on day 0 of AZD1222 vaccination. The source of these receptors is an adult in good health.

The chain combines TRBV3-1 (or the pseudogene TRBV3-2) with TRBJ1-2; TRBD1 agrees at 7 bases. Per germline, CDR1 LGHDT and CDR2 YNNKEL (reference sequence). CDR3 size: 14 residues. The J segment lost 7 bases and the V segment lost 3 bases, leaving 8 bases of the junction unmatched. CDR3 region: CASSHNEGGSGYTF. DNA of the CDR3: TGTGCCAGCAGCCATAATGAAGGGGGCAGTGGCTACACCTTC.

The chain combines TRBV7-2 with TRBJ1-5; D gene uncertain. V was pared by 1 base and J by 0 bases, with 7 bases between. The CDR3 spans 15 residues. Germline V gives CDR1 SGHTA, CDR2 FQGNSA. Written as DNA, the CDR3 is TGTGCCAGCAGCTTAGATTGGGGTAGCAATCAGCCCCAGCATTTT. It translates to CASSLDWGSNQPQHF. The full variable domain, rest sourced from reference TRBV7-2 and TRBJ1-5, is GAGVSQSPSNKVTEKGKDVELRCDPISGHTALYWYRQSLGQGLEFLIYFQGNSAPDKSGLPSDRFSAERTGGSVSTLTIQRTQQEDSAVYLCASSLDWGSNQPQHFGDGTRLSIL.

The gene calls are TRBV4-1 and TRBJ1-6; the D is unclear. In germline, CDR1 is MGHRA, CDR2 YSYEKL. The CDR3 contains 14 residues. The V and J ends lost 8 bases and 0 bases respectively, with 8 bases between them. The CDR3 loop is CASRRSSYNSPLHF. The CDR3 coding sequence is TGCGCCAGCCGCAGGAGCTCCTATAATTCACCCCTCCACTTT.

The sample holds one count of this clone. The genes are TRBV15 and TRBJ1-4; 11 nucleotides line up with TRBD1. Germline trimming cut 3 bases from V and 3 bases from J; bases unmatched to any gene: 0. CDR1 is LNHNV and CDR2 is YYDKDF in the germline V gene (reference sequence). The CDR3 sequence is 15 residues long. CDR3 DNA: TGTGCCACCAGCAGGGACAGGGGGCCTAATGAAAAACTGTTTTTT. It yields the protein CATSRDRGPNEKLFF. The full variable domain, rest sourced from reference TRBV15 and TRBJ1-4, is DAMVIQNPRYQVTQFGKPVTLSCSQTLNHNVMYWYQQKSSQAPKLLFHYYDKDFNNEADTPDNFQSRRPNTSFCFLDIRSPGLGDTAMYLCATSRDRGPNEKLFFGSGTQLSVL.

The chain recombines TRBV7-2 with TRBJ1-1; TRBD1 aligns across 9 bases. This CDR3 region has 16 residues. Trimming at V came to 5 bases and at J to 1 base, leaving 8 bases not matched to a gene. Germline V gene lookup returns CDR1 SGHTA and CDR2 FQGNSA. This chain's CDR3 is CASSLYGTGSNTEAFF. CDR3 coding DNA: TGTGCCAGCAGCCTTTACGGGACAGGGTCGAACACTGAAGCTTTCTTT.

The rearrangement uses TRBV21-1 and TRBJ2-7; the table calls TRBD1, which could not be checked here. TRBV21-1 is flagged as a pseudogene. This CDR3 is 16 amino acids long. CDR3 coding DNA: TGTGCCAGCAGCAAAGGGACAGGGAAAGGGGACTACGAGCAGTACTTC. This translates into CASSKGTGKGDYEQYF.

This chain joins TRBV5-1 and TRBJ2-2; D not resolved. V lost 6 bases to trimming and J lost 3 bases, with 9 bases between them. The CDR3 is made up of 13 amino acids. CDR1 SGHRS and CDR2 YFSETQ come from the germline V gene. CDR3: CASMSRDTGELFF. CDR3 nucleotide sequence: TGCGCCAGCATGTCCAGAGACACCGGGGAGCTGTTTTTT.

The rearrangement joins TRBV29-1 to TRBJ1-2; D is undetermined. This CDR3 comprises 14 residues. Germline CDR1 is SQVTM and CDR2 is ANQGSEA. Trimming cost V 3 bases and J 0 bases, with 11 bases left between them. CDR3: CSVEGTASNYGYTF. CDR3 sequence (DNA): TGCAGCGTTGAGGGTACAGCTTCTAACTATGGCTACACCTTC.

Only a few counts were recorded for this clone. CDR3 sequence reads: CATRDDRAGNTIYF. CDR3 nucleotides: TGTGCCACCAGGGACGACAGGGCTGGAAACACCATATATTTT. J is TRBJ1-3 and V is TRBV10-3, with 7 bases fitting TRBD1. The ends lost 10 bases at V and 2 bases at J; junction bases unmatched: 8. The CDR3 runs to 14 residues. Germline V lookup: CDR1 ENHRY, CDR2 SYGVKD.

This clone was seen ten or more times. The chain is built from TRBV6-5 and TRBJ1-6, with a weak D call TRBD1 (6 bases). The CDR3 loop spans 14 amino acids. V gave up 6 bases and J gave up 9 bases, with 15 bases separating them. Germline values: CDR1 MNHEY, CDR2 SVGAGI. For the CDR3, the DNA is TGTGCCAGCAGGAAGGAACAGGGAACTTCACCCCTCCACTTT. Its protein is CASRKEQGTSPLHF.

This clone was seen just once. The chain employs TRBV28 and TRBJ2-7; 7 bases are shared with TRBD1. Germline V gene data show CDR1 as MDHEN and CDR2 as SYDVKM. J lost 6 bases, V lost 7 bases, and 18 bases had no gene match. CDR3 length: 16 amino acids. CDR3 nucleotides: TGTGCCAGCATACGAGTGGGACAGCCCCAATGGGGCGAGCAGTACTTC. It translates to CASIRVGQPQWGEQYF.

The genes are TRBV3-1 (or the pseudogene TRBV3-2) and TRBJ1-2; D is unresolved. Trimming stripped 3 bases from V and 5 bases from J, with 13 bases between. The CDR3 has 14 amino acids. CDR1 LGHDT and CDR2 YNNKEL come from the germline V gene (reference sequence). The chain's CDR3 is CASSHHPPGYGYTF. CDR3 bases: TGTGCCAGCAGCCACCATCCACCGGGTTATGGCTACACCTTC.

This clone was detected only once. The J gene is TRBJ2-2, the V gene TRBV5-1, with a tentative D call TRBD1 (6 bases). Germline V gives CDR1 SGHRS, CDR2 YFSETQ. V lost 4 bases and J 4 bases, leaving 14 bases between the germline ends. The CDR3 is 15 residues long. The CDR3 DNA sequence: TGCGCCAGCAGCCCGGGTTCAGGGGTCACCGGGGAGCTGTTTTTT. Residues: CASSPGSGVTGELFF. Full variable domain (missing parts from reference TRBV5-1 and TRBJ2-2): KAGVTQTPRYLIKTRGQQVTLSCSPISGHRSVSWYQQTPGQGLQFLFEYFSETQRNKGNFPGRFSGRQFSNSRSEMNVSTLELGDSALYLCASSPGSGVTGELFFGEGSRLTVL.

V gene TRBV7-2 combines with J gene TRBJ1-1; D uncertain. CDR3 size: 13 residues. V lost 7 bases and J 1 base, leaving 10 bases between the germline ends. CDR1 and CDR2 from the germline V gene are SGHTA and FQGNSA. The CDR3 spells CASTTRGNTEAFF. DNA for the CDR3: TGTGCCAGCACCACCCGGGGGAACACTGAAGCTTTCTTT.

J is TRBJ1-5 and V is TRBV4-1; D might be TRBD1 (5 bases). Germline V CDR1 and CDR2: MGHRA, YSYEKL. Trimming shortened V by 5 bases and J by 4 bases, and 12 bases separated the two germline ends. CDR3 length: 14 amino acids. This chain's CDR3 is CASSTGPLNQPQHF. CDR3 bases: TGCGCCAGCAGCACGGGGCCCCTAAATCAGCCCCAGCATTTT.

CDR3 protein: CSVDSQNNEQFF. The CDR3 DNA is TGCAGCGTTGACTCCCAGAACAATGAGCAGTTCTTC. V gene TRBV29-1 combines with J gene TRBJ2-1; D gene ambiguous. V lost 3 bases and J 5 bases, leaving 8 bases between the germline ends. CDR3 size: 12 residues. The V gene's germline CDR1 is SQVTM and CDR2 ANQGSEA.

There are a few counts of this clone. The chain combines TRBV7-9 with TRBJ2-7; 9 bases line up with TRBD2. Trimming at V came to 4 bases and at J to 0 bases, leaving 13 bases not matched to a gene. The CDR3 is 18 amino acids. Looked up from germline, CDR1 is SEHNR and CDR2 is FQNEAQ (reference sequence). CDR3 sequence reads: CASSSLGSGGRASYEQYF. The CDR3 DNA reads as TGTGCCAGCAGCTCCCTCGGGTCCGGCGGGAGGGCCTCCTACGAGCAGTACTTC.

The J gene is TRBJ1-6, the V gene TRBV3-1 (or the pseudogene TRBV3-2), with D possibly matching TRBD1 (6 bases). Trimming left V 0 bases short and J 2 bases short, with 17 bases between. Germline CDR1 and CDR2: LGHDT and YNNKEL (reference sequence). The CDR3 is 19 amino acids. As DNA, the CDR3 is TGTGCCAGCAGCCAAGAGAGCAGGGGCATTAGCCCCTATAATTCACCCCTCCACTTT. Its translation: CASSQESRGISPYNSPLHF.

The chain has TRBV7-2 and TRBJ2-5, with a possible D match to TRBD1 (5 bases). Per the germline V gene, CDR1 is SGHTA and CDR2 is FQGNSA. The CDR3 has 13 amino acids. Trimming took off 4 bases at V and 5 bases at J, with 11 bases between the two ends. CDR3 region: CASSSREVETQYF. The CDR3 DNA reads TGTGCCAGCAGCTCCAGGGAAGTGGAGACCCAGTACTTC.

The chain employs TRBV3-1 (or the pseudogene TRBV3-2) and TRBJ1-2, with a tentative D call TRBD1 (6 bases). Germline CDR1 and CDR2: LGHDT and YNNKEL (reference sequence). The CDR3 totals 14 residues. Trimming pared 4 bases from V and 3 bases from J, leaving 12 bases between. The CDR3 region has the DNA TGTGCCAGCAGCCTGCGACAGGTAGACTATGGCTACACCTTC. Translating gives CASSLRQVDYGYTF.

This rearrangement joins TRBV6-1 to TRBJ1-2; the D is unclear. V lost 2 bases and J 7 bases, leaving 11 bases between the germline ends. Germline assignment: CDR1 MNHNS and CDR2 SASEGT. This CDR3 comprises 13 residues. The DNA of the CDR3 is TGTGCCAGCAGTGAATTGGTAAATAGTGGCTACACCTTC. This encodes CASSELVNSGYTF.

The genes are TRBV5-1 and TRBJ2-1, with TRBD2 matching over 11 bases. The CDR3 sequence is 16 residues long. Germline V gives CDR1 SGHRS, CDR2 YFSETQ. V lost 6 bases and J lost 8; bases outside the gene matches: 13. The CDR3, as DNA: TGCGCCAGCACTCCCAGCCTAGCGGGAGGCTGGGATGAGCAGTTCTTC. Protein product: CASTPSLAGGWDEQFF.

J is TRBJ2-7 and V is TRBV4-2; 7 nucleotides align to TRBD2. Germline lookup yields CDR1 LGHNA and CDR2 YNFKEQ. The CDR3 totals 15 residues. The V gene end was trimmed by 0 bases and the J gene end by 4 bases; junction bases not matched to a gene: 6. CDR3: CASSQDPPGGYEQYF. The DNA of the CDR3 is TGTGCCAGCAGCCAAGATCCACCGGGAGGTTACGAGCAGTACTTC.

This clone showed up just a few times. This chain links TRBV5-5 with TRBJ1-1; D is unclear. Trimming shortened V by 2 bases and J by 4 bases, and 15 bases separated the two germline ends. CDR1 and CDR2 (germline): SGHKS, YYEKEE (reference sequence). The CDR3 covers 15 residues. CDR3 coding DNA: TGTGCCAGCAGCTTTAAAGTAGTGGGTGGCACTGAAGCTTTCTTT. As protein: CASSFKVVGGTEAFF.

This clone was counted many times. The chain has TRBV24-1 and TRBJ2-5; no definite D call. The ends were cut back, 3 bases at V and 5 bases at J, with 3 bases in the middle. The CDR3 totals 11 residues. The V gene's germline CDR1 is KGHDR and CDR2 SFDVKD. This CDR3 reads CATSDGETQYF. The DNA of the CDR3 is TGTGCCACCAGTGATGGGGAGACCCAGTACTTC.

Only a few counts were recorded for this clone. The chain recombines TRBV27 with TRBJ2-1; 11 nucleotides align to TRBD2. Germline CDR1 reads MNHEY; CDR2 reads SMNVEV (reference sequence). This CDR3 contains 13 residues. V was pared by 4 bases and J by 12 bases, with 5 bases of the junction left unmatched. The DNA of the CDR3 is TGTGCCAGCAGTTCACGACTAGCGGGAATGCAGTTCTTC. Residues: CASSSRLAGMQFF.

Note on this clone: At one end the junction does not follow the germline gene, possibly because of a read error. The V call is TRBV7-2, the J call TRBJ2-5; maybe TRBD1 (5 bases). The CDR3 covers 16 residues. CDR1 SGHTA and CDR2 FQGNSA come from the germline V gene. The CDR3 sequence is CASSLAIQGPGPPRHF. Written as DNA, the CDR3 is TGTGCCAGCAGCTTAGCGATTCAGGGTCCCGGCCCACCCCGACACTTC.

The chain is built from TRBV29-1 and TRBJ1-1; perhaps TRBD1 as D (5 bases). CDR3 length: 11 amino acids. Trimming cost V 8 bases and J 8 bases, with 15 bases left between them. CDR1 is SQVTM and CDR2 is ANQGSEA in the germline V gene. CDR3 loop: CSPRDRGEAFF. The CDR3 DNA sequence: TGCAGCCCTCGGGACCGCGGGGAAGCTTTCTTT.

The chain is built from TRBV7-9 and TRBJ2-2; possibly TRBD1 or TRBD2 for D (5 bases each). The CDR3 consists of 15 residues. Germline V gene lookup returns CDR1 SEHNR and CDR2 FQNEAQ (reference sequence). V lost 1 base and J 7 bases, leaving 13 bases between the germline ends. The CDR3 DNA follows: TGTGCCAGCAGCTTAGTGTCAGGGAGAGTCGGGGAGCTGTTTTTT. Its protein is CASSLVSGRVGELFF.